Shown below are 8 T cell receptor beta chains from a single sample sequenced in a study of blood T cell repertoires in COVID-19. Some clones are missing from TCRdb's copy, which holds only in-frame ones; the method was immunoSEQ multiplex PCR. Found here are about 140,000 clones, almost 85% of them singletons; the top ten hold just under 3%. The source material was peripheral blood. Receptors originate from a middle-aged man with acute or convalescent COVID-19.

This chain links TRBV11-2 with TRBJ1-1, with TRBD1 matching over 7 bases. The germline CDR1 and CDR2 sequences are SGHAT and FQNNGV. The CDR3 consists of 13 residues. J was trimmed by 3 bases and V by 2 bases; bases with no gene match: 0. CDR3 in DNA: TGTGCCAGCAGCTTACAGGGGGACACTGAAGCTTTCTTT. It is translated as CASSLQGDTEAFF.

This chain joins TRBV27 and TRBJ2-1; 7 bases are shared with TRBD2. Trimming removed 6 bases from V and 5 bases from J; junction bases left unmatched: 13. CDR1 and CDR2 from the germline V gene are MNHEY and SMNVEV (reference sequence). This CDR3 has 16 amino acids. The DNA for the CDR3 is TGTGCCAGCAGAAGCCGAGGGGACTACCCAAACAATGAGCAGTTCTTC. Translating it yields CASRSRGDYPNNEQFF.

Only a few counts were recorded for this clone. The chain links TRBV10-3 to TRBJ1-4, with 8 bases fitting TRBD1. The V segment lost 2 bases and the J segment 3 bases; nucleotides outside the gene matches: 2. CDR3 length equals 15 residues. Germline V lookup: CDR1 ENHRY, CDR2 SYGVKD. CDR3 protein: CAISETGGPNEKLFF. In DNA, the CDR3 is TGTGCCATCAGTGAGACAGGGGGTCCTAATGAAAAACTGTTTTTT.

In regard to this clone: Other DNA sequences of this sample code for an identical CDR3. The rearrangement uses TRBV18 and TRBJ2-7; 10 nucleotides line up with TRBD1. CDR1 is KGHSH, CDR2 LQKENI, per germline. The ends lost 3 bases at V and 1 base at J; junction bases unmatched: 3. This CDR3 region has 15 residues. CDR3 DNA sequence: TGTGCCAGCTCACCGGGACAGGGGACATCCTACGAGCAGTACTTC. Amino acids: CASSPGQGTSYEQYF.

V is TRBV2 and J is TRBJ2-7; D call uncertain. Looked up from germline, CDR1 is SNHLY and CDR2 is FYNNEI. The V end lost 3 bases, the J end lost 3 bases, and 9 bases lay between the germline ends. This CDR3 region has 13 residues. The chain's CDR3 is CASSDRFYYEQYF. CDR3 nucleotides: TGTGCCAGCAGTGACAGGTTTTACTACGAGCAGTACTTC.

The rearrangement uses TRBV7-9 and TRBJ2-7; TRBD1 matches at 8 bases. Germline V CDR1 and CDR2: SEHNR, FQNEAQ (reference sequence). Losses at the gene ends were 3 bases for V and 2 bases for J; bases not matched to a gene: 3. The CDR3 runs to 14 residues. CDR3 in amino acids: CASSLQTGAYEQYF. CDR3 coding DNA: TGTGCCAGCAGCTTGCAGACAGGGGCCTACGAGCAGTACTTC.

The table lists this clone with a few counts. The rearrangement links TRBV7-8 to TRBJ1-2; tentatively, D is TRBD1 (6 bases). CDR1 and CDR2 from the germline V gene are SGHVS and FQNEAQ. The CDR3 runs to 17 residues. The ends were cut back, 1 base at V and 4 bases at J, with 19 bases in the middle. The DNA of the CDR3 is TGTGCCAGCAGCTTAGTAGTCCTCTCGACAGGCTCCTATGGCTACACCTTC. This codes for CASSLVVLSTGSYGYTF.

This clone turned up a few times. The sample carries other DNA sequences with the same CDR3. V and J are TRBV7-9 and TRBJ2-7; a weak D match, TRBD1 (5 bases). This CDR3 has 13 residues. Germline CDR1 SEHNR, CDR2 FQNEAQ (reference sequence). V was trimmed by 3 bases and J by 2 bases, leaving 8 bases between them. The CDR3 coding sequence is TGTGCCAGCAGCTTGCAGGGCCCCTACGAGCAGTACTTC. Translating it yields CASSLQGPYEQYF.